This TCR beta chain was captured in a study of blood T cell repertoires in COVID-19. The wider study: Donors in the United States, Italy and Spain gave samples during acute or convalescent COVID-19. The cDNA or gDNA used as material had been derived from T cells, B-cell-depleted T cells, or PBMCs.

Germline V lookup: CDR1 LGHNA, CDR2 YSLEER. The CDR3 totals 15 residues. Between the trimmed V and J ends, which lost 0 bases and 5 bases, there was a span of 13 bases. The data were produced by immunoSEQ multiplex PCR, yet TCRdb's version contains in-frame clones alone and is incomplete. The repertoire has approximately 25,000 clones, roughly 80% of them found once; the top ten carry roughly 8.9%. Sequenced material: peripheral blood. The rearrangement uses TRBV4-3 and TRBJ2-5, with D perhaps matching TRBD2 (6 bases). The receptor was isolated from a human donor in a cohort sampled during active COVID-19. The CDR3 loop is CASSQDWGVGETQYF. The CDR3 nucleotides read TGCGCCAGCAGCCAAGATTGGGGGGTCGGGGAGACCCAGTACTTC.